The clone carrying this TCR beta chain has a handful of counts. Evenly divided among several immunoSEQ plates was the genomic DNA of each subset. Sequencing was performed with immunoSEQ multiplex PCR; in TCRdb, only in-frame clones are kept and a portion is missing. The sample comprises about 2 million clones, about 95% of which are singletons, and roughly 1.1% rests with the top ten. The record originates from a study of shared clonotypes between healthy human individuals. With V trimmed by 4 bases and J by 7 bases, 13 bases remained unmatched. Germline lookup yields CDR1 SGHTA and CDR2 FQGNSA. The CDR3 has 17 amino acids. Naive CD8 cells lacked CD45RO, underwent positive selection for CCR7 and left out terminally differentiated effector memory CD45RA+ cells.

This TCR came from a man aged 18-30 years in good health. The V gene is TRBV7-2, the J gene TRBJ2-1, with 10 bases aligning to TRBD2. Sequenced sample: naive CD8+ T cells sorted from blood. The CDR3 loop reads CASSSPPSGGRGNEQFF. CDR3 sequence (DNA): TGTGCCAGCAGCTCCCCTCCTAGCGGGGGCCGGGGGAATGAGCAGTTCTTC.